One sample yielded the 9 T cell receptor beta chains listed below, sequenced in a study of identical twins. TCRdb re-called the 5' RACE reads through MiXCR, storing one row per CDR3 protein. The top ten hold around 1.5% of the sample, which has hundreds of thousands of distinct CDR3 sequences, roughly an eighth seen once. The same sample was also studied in work on yellow fever vaccine responses in identical twins.

Sequencing was performed on PBMCs. Every receptor here comes from a woman younger than 30 in good health.

This chain joins TRBV5-1 and TRBJ2-5; 10 bases agree with TRBD2. The CDR3 spans 15 residues. With 4 bases clipped from V and 5 bases from J, the junction kept 8 bases outside the gene matches. Germline V gives CDR1 SGHRS, CDR2 YFSETQ. CDR3 region: CASSSGTSERETQYF. The CDR3 DNA reads TGCGCCAGCAGCAGCGGGACTAGCGAGAGGGAGACCCAGTACTTC. Drawing the rest from reference TRBV5-1 and TRBJ2-5, the complete variable domain is KAGVTQTPRYLIKTRGQQVTLSCSPISGHRSVSWYQQTPGQGLQFLFEYFSETQRNKGNFPGRFSGRQFSNSRSEMNVSTLELGDSALYLCASSSGTSERETQYFGPGTRLLVL.

This clonotype was seen a handful of times. The CDR3 sequence: CASSLDQGLGTGELFF. The CDR3 nucleotides are TGTGCCAGCAGTTTAGATCAGGGGCTCGGGACCGGGGAGCTGTTTTTT. The rearrangement links TRBV12-3 or TRBV12-4 to TRBJ2-2, with a weak D call TRBD1 (6 bases). The V gene lost 1 base and the J gene lost 5 bases, with 14 bases spanning the gap. This CDR3 has 16 amino acids.

This clonotype has only a few counts. V usage is TRBV20-1 and J usage is TRBJ1-5; D might be TRBD1 (6 bases). Deletions cut 6 bases from V and 3 bases from J, with 18 bases between. The CDR3 is 15 residues long. Germline V CDR1 and CDR2: DFQATT, SNEGSKA (reference sequence). CDR3 DNA: TGCAGTGCGGGGGGACGAAACAGGGACAATCAGCCCCAGCATTTT. Translated, it gives CSAGGRNRDNQPQHF.

This clonotype has a handful of counts. The chain employs TRBV20-1 and TRBJ2-6, with 7 bases that match TRBD1. V shed 2 bases, J shed 0 bases, and the junction held 1 base outside the gene matches. CDR3 length equals 15 residues. From germline, CDR1 is DFQATT and CDR2 SNEGSKA (reference sequence). The CDR3 loop is CSARPGGSGANVLTF. CDR3 DNA: TGCAGTGCTAGACCAGGGGGCTCTGGGGCCAACGTCCTGACTTTC.

This clonotype has just a few counts. The V gene is TRBV10-3, the J gene TRBJ2-7; D is perhaps TRBD1 (6 bases). CDR1 is ENHRY, CDR2 SYGVKD, per germline. V dropped 3 bases and J dropped 3 bases, with 42 bases sitting between them. This CDR3 contains 24 residues. CDR3 protein: CAISDGGFFASAAGGGFEGYEQYV. CDR3 coding DNA: TGTGCCATCAGTGATGGGGGCTTTTTTGCTTCGGCCGCGGGTGGTGGATTCGAGGGCTACGAGCAGTACGTC.

This clonotype was seen repeatedly, ten times or more. The V call is TRBV12-3 or TRBV12-4, the J call TRBJ1-1; D not resolved. The CDR3 runs to 13 residues. V lost 2 bases and J 3 bases, leaving 7 bases between the germline ends. The CDR3 DNA sequence: TGTGCCAGCAGTTTACAAGGGCACACTGAAGCTTTCTTT. Its protein is CASSLQGHTEAFF.

The chain carries TRBV28 and TRBJ2-5; 9 bases map to TRBD1. CDR1 and CDR2 (germline): MDHEN, SYDVKM. With 1 base clipped from V and 4 bases from J, the junction kept 13 bases outside the gene matches. This CDR3 contains 18 residues. CDR3 DNA: TGTGCCAGCAGTTTATCGCACCGGGACAGGGTTTTCGGAGAGACCCAGTACTTC. Translated, it gives CASSLSHRDRVFGETQYF.

The chain has TRBV9 and TRBJ1-2; 7 bases line up with TRBD1. The germline gives CDR1 SGDLS, CDR2 YYNGEE. V lost 0 bases and J lost 3; bases outside the gene matches: 5. The CDR3 has 15 residues. The CDR3 nucleotides read TGTGCCAGCAGCGTAGGGAGGGGGCAGCACTATGGCTACACCTTC. Protein product: CASSVGRGQHYGYTF. Variable domain in full (rest from reference TRBV9 and TRBJ1-2): DSGVTQTPKHLITATGQRVTLRCSPRSGDLSVYWYQQSLDQGLQFLIQYYNGEERAKGNILERFSAQQFPDLHSELNLSSLELGDSALYFCASSVGRGQHYGYTFGSGTRLTVV.

In its sample, this clonotype was seen many times. The gene calls are TRBV4-2 and TRBJ1-3; 7 bases match TRBD1. This CDR3 has 15 residues. With 1 base clipped from V and 2 bases from J, the junction kept 2 bases outside the gene matches. Germline CDR1 and CDR2: LGHNA and YNFKEQ. CDR3 DNA sequence: TGTGCCAGCAGCCAAGGGCAGGGGGCTGGAAACACCATATATTTT. It yields the protein CASSQGQGAGNTIYF.